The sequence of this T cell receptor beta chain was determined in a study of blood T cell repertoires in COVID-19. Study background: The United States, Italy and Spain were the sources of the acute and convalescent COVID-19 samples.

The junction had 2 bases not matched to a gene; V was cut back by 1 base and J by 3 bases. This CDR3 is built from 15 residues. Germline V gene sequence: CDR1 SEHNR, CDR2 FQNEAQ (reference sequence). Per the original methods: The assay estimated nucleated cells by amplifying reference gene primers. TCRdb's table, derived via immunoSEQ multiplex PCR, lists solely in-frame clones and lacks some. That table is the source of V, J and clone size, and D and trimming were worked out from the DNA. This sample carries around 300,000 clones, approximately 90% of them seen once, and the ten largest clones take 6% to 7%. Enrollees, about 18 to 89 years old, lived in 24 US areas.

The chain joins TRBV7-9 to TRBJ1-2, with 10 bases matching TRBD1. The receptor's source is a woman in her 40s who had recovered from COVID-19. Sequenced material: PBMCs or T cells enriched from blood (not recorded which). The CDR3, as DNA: TGTGCCAGCAGCTTAGGGACAGGGGGGGACTATGGCTACACCTTC. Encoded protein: CASSLGTGGDYGYTF.